This T cell receptor (beta chain) was captured in a study of T cells in Graves' hyperthyroidism and ophthalmopathy. As for the study in general: Peripheral blood sampling occurred at initial diagnosis, before any treatment.

Trimming left V 0 bases short and J 3 bases short, with 15 bases between. Germline V gene data show CDR1 as SGHNT and CDR2 as YYREEE (reference sequence). The CDR3 loop spans 16 amino acids. Overall study results and limits: In simple terms, a model built on 13 V-J features told ophthalmopathy apart from stable hyperthyroidism.

Amplification yielded TCR beta CDR3 regions, with RNA transcripts as the source. An initial round of RT-PCR targeting the TCR CDR3 relied on the HTBI primer set. In TCRdb, the multiplex PCR reads were re-called with MiXCR into one record per CDR3 protein. The repertoire includes hundreds of thousands of distinct CDR3 sequences, roughly 14% of them detected once, and roughly 13% sits in the top ten. Uncontrolled infection, other autoimmune disease, pregnancy or lactation barred patients from enrollment. Diagnostic assessment was based on clinical symptoms, serum thyroxine and TRAb, thyroid ultrasound and orbital computed tomography. Points on this clonotype: Its antigen remains unidentified.

The clonotype was recovered from a man younger than 35 with Graves' ophthalmopathy. Source material: blood. The chain combines TRBV5-4 with TRBJ1-2, with D perhaps matching TRBD1 (5 bases). The DNA for the CDR3 is TGTGCCAGCAGCTTGGGGACTGGGACGGACTACTATGGCTACACCTTC. Amino acids: CASSLGTGTDYYGYTF.